A single sample gave rise to the 21 T cell receptor beta chains below, sequenced in a study of blood T cell repertoires in COVID-19. Only in-frame clones appear in the TCRdb table, and some are missing; sequencing was by immunoSEQ multiplex PCR. Of about 300,000 clones in the sample, approximately 89% are singletons; the top ten hold roughly 2.9%. Sequencing used PBMCs or T cells enriched from blood (not recorded which). These receptors originate from a woman aged 45-65 years who had been exposed to COVID-19.

The V call is TRBV7-9, the J call TRBJ2-5; 8 nucleotides agree with TRBD1. After removal of 2 bases from V and 5 bases from J, the junction contained 10 bases not matched to a gene. CDR1 and CDR2 (germline): SEHNR, FQNEAQ (reference sequence). The CDR3 has 16 amino acids. The CDR3 loop reads CASSLTHGQGEETQYF. Here the CDR3 DNA reads TGTGCCAGCAGCTTAACACACGGACAGGGCGAGGAGACCCAGTACTTC.

This clone was detected once. The V and J genes are TRBV19 and TRBJ1-1; no definite D call. The CDR3 has 18 amino acids. Germline V lookup: CDR1 LNHDA, CDR2 SQIVND (reference sequence). V was shortened by 7 bases and J by 5 bases, with 29 bases between the two germline ends. The CDR3 region is CASTRAGGTQSAGTEAFF. The CDR3, as DNA: TGTGCCAGTACACGGGCGGGCGGCACTCAATCAGCGGGAACTGAAGCTTTCTTT. Drawing the rest from reference TRBV19 and TRBJ1-1, the complete variable domain is DGGITQSPKYLFRKEGQNVTLSCEQNLNHDAMYWYRQDPGQGLRLIYYSQIVNDFQKGDIAEGYSVSREKKESFPLTVTSAQKNPTAFYLCASTRAGGTQSAGTEAFFGQGTRLTVV.

V gene TRBV27 combines with J gene TRBJ1-6, with a weak D call TRBD1 (5 bases). CDR3 size: 14 residues. V lost 3 bases and J lost 10, with 13 bases in between. Germline CDR1 MNHEY, CDR2 SMNVEV (reference sequence). The CDR3 DNA reads TGTGCCAGCAGTTTGCAGGGCGGATACTCACCCCTCCACTTT. Its protein is CASSLQGGYSPLHF.

The chain uses TRBV6-5 and TRBJ2-7; 12 nucleotides align to TRBD2. V lost 2 bases to trimming and J lost 6 bases; unmatched junction nucleotides: 8. The CDR3 length is 16 residues. Germline V gene sequence: CDR1 MNHEY, CDR2 SVGAGI. The CDR3, as DNA: TGTGCCAGCAGTTACACGGCACTAGCGGGGGGCGGCGAGCAGTACTTC. It translates to CASSYTALAGGGEQYF.

The gene calls are TRBV10-3 and TRBJ2-2; weak D call: TRBD1 (5 bases). The CDR3 contains 14 residues. V dropped 8 bases and J dropped 1 base, with 11 bases sitting between them. CDR1 ENHRY and CDR2 SYGVKD come from the germline V gene. CDR3 region: CAISAGMNTGELFF. CDR3 DNA sequence: TGTGCCATCTCTGCAGGGATGAACACCGGGGAGCTGTTTTTT.

As DNA, the CDR3 is TGTGCCAGCAGTTTCCAGGGGAGAGGCTACACCTTC. Its translation is CASSFQGRGYTF. The chain combines TRBV28 with TRBJ1-2; the D gene is possibly TRBD1 (6 bases). Germline CDR1 MDHEN, CDR2 SYDVKM. CDR3 length equals 12 residues. V gave up 3 bases and J gave up 8 bases, with 10 bases separating them.

This rearrangement joins TRBV18 to TRBJ2-1; a possible D gene is TRBD1 (5 bases). The V gene's germline CDR1 is KGHSH and CDR2 LQKENI. V gave up 3 bases and J gave up 8 bases, with 11 bases separating them. The CDR3 is made up of 13 amino acids. The CDR3 sequence is CASSPSGWDEQFF. The CDR3 DNA is TGTGCCAGCTCACCCTCAGGGTGGGATGAGCAGTTCTTC.

The rearrangement uses TRBV5-1 and TRBJ2-7; 7 bases line up with TRBD1. This CDR3 spans 18 amino acids. Losses at the gene ends were 1 base for V and 3 bases for J; bases not matched to a gene: 16. From germline, CDR1 is SGHRS and CDR2 YFSETQ. DNA for the CDR3: TGCGCCAGCAGCTTGACCCGGGCGACAGGGACATACCACTACGAGCAGTACTTC. This sequence encodes CASSLTRATGTYHYEQYF.

CDR3 sequence reads: CASSRRTGEAGYTF. As DNA, the CDR3 is TGTGCCAGCAGTCGACGGACAGGGGAAGCTGGCTACACCTTC. The chain links TRBV28 to TRBJ1-2; 9 bases line up with TRBD1. The V and J ends lost 5 bases and 7 bases, in that order; junction bases with no gene match: 8. Germline V gene data show CDR1 as MDHEN and CDR2 as SYDVKM. This CDR3 spans 14 amino acids.

The chain carries TRBV7-9 and TRBJ1-2; possible D gene TRBD1, 6 bases. Trimming cost V 5 bases and J 0 bases, with 13 bases left between them. Germline CDR1 and CDR2: SEHNR and FQNEAQ (reference sequence). The length of the CDR3 is 15 residues. CDR3 coding DNA: TGTGCCAGCAGCCTGGGGACACCTACTAACTATGGCTACACCTTC. It is translated as CASSLGTPTNYGYTF.

The chain uses TRBV18 and TRBJ1-6; D might be TRBD1 (5 bases). Trimming pared 3 bases from V and 17 bases from J, leaving 20 bases between. CDR1 and CDR2 from the germline V gene are KGHSH and LQKENI. The CDR3 has 14 residues. The CDR3 sequence: CASSPSREGTTVHF. The CDR3 nucleotides read TGTGCCAGCTCACCTTCGAGGGAGGGGACGACTGTCCACTTT.

The chain has TRBV10-3 and TRBJ1-6, with D possibly TRBD1 on 5 matching bases. Germline V gene lookup returns CDR1 ENHRY and CDR2 SYGVKD. V lost 7 bases, J lost 0 bases, and 28 bases lay in between. The CDR3 runs to 21 residues. In DNA, the CDR3 is TGTGCCATCACCATCGTTATGGAGGGGAACTCCGAGAGCTCCTATAATTCACCCCTCCACTTT. The encoded protein is CAITIVMEGNSESSYNSPLHF.

CDR3 nucleotide sequence: TGTGCCAGCAGTTACCTTAGGTCCGGGACTGAAGCTTTCTTT. Translated: CASSYLRSGTEAFF. The chain couples TRBV6-6 to TRBJ1-1, with D uncertain. V lost 2 bases and J lost 5, with 12 bases in between. CDR3 length: 14 residues. Germline CDR1 is MNHNY and CDR2 is SVGAGI (reference sequence).

The rearrangement joins TRBV5-5 to TRBJ2-2; maybe TRBD1 (5 bases). The CDR3 runs to 17 residues. Germline lookup yields CDR1 SGHKS and CDR2 YYEKEE (reference sequence). Trimming took off 2 bases at V and 0 bases at J, with 14 bases between the two ends. DNA for the CDR3: TGTGCCAGCAGCTTAAGGGGTACTAACTCGAACACCGGGGAGCTGTTTTTT. It codes for CASSLRGTNSNTGELFF.

The chain employs TRBV25-1 and TRBJ2-5; 8 bases are a match to TRBD1. Germline V gene data show CDR1 as MGHDK and CDR2 as SYGVNS. The CDR3 length is 15 residues. V lost 9 bases to trimming and J lost 7 bases; unmatched junction nucleotides: 16. CDR3 loop: CASQAGGTGTGTQYF. The CDR3 region has the DNA TGTGCCAGTCAGGCTGGGGGGACAGGCACTGGGACCCAGTACTTC.

The V and J genes are TRBV12-3 or TRBV12-4 and TRBJ1-2; D gene uncertain. Trimming shortened V by 1 base and J by 6 bases, and 9 bases separated the two germline ends. CDR3 length equals 13 residues. The chain's CDR3 is CASSLVRSNGYTF. For the CDR3, the DNA is TGTGCCAGCAGTTTAGTCAGGTCTAATGGCTACACCTTC.

This clone was observed once. The V call is TRBV28, the J call TRBJ1-6, with TRBD1 matching 8 bases. Losses at the gene ends were 10 bases for V and 10 bases for J; bases not matched to a gene: 9. This CDR3 comprises 13 residues. Germline CDR1 MDHEN, CDR2 SYDVKM. CDR3 nucleotides: TGTGCCACCCAGACAGGGGCTGGCTCACCCCTCCACTTT. Its translation: CATQTGAGSPLHF.

V is TRBV11-3 and J is TRBJ2-1; TRBD2 agrees at 8 bases. Germline trimming cut 1 base from V and 4 bases from J; bases unmatched to any gene: 6. Germline loops: CDR1 SGHNT, CDR2 YENEEA. CDR3 size: 16 residues. The CDR3 DNA reads as TGTGCCAGCAGCTTAGGTTTTACTAGCGGATACAATGAGCAGTTCTTC. The encoded protein is CASSLGFTSGYNEQFF.

This clone has only one observation. V usage is TRBV19 and J usage is TRBJ1-5; 8 bases agree with TRBD1. The ends lost 6 bases at V and 1 base at J; junction bases unmatched: 8. Germline CDR1 reads LNHDA; CDR2 reads SQIVND (reference sequence). The CDR3 runs to 16 residues. CDR3 sequence: CASRSGGGESNQPQHF. The CDR3 bases are TGTGCCAGTAGGTCAGGGGGCGGAGAAAGCAATCAGCCCCAGCATTTT.

The chain links TRBV11-3 to TRBJ2-1; D possibly corresponds to TRBD1 (5 bases). The CDR3 is made up of 13 amino acids. The V end lost 0 bases, the J end lost 10 bases, and 10 bases lay between the germline ends. In germline, CDR1 is SGHNT, CDR2 YENEEA. CDR3 sequence (DNA): TGTGCCAGCAGCTTAGAGGGGCAGGGCGAGCAGTTCTTC. Its translation is CASSLEGQGEQFF. Using reference TRBV11-3 and TRBJ2-1 for the parts outside the CDR3, the full variable domain is EAGVVQSPRYKIIEKKQPVAFWCNPISGHNTLYWYLQNLGQGPELLIRYENEEAVDDSQLPKDRFSAERLKGVDSTLKIQPAELGDSAVYLCASSLEGQGEQFFGPGTRLTVL.

The V gene is TRBV19, the J gene TRBJ1-6; 7 bases are a match to TRBD1. Trimming removed 9 bases from V and 0 bases from J; junction bases left unmatched: 8. The CDR3 is 16 amino acids. Germline V gene data show CDR1 as LNHDA and CDR2 as SQIVND (reference sequence). The CDR3 region is CASRDRILSYNSPLHF. The CDR3 nucleotides are TGTGCCAGCCGGGACAGAATCCTCTCCTATAATTCACCCCTCCACTTT.